Below are 9 T cell receptor beta chains sequenced from a single sample in a study of CD8+ T cells in alopecia areata. Extracted RNA was reverse transcribed, and the resulting cDNA served as sequencing template. Some clones are missing from TCRdb's copy, which holds only in-frame ones; the method was immunoSEQ multiplex PCR. Of some 190,000 clones listed, 45% to 75% are singletons. Treatment indicated: oral pan-JAK inhibitor, 5-10 mg twice daily. The starting material was CD4+ T cells sorted from blood, obtained at week 4, from a patient treated with tofacitinib. The receptors stem from a human donor with alopecia areata.

This sequence joins TRBV7-8 and TRBJ2-7; maybe TRBD1 (6 bases). Per germline, CDR1 SGHVS and CDR2 FQNEAQ. Trimming shortened V by 3 bases and J by 4 bases, and 37 bases separated the two germline ends. The CDR3 contains 22 residues. The DNA for the CDR3 is TGTGCCAGCAGCTTCGATCACTCAGGACAGCGGCAATACTCCGGCCCCCTTTACGAGCAGTACTTC. It encodes CASSFDHSGQRQYSGPLYEQYF. The full variable domain, rest sourced from reference TRBV7-8 and TRBJ2-7, is GAGVSQSPRYKVAKRGQDVALRCDPISGHVSLFWYQQALGQGPEFLTYFQNEAQLDKSGLPSDRFFAERPEGSVSTLKIQRTQQEDSAVYLCASSFDHSGQRQYSGPLYEQYFGPGTRLTVT.

The rearrangement links TRBV2 to TRBJ2-7; D assignment may be TRBD1 or TRBD2 (5 bases each). Germline V gene data show CDR1 as SNHLY and CDR2 as FYNNEI. V dropped 6 bases and J dropped 6 bases, with 15 bases sitting between them. This CDR3 spans 13 amino acids. This CDR3 reads CASRSGPNAEQYF. The CDR3 DNA follows: TGTGCCAGCAGATCGGGGCCCAACGCCGAGCAGTACTTC.

This chain connects TRBV29-1 to TRBJ2-5, with 8 bases fitting TRBD1. CDR1 is SQVTM, CDR2 ANQGSEA, per germline. V shed 3 bases and J 5 bases; nucleotides not matched to a gene: 5. The CDR3 extends over 13 amino acids. CDR3 region: CSVDSGGMETQYF. The CDR3 coding sequence is TGCAGCGTTGATTCAGGGGGCATGGAGACCCAGTACTTC.

This rearrangement joins TRBV27 to TRBJ2-7; TRBD1 matches 9 bases. CDR1 MNHEY and CDR2 SMNVEV come from the germline V gene (reference sequence). This CDR3 spans 16 amino acids. V was pared by 0 bases and J by 2 bases, with 5 bases of the junction left unmatched. The CDR3 is CASSLSRDRVAYEQYF. The CDR3 nucleotides are TGTGCCAGCAGTTTATCCCGGGACAGGGTTGCCTACGAGCAGTACTTC.

The chain couples TRBV29-1 to TRBJ2-2; 7 positions match TRBD2. The germline V gene encodes CDR1 SQVTM and CDR2 ANQGSEA. Trimming at V came to 3 bases and at J to 7 bases, leaving 5 bases not matched to a gene. The CDR3 covers 13 residues. CDR3 amino acids: CSVEGRVIGELFF. The CDR3 DNA sequence: TGCAGCGTTGAGGGGAGGGTCATCGGGGAGCTGTTTTTT.

This chain links TRBV30 with TRBJ1-5, with D unresolved. Trimming pared 0 bases from V and 0 bases from J, leaving 6 bases between. CDR3 length equals 14 residues. In germline, CDR1 is GTSNPN, CDR2 SVGIG (reference sequence). CDR3 protein: CAWSVSVSNQPQHF. The CDR3, as DNA: TGTGCCTGGAGTGTGTCCGTTAGCAATCAGCCCCAGCATTTT.

This rearrangement joins TRBV7-2 to TRBJ1-2; D is ambiguous. This CDR3 is 11 amino acids long. V lost 1 base, J lost 8 bases, and 5 bases lay in between. CDR1 and CDR2 (germline): SGHTA, FQGNSA. The CDR3 loop is CASSLGLGYTF. The CDR3 DNA is TGTGCCAGCAGCTTAGGGTTGGGCTACACCTTC.

This clone has more than one count but fewer than ten. The chain joins TRBV4-3 to TRBJ2-7; D possibly corresponds to TRBD1 (5 bases). The V gene's germline CDR1 is LGHNA and CDR2 YSLEER. This CDR3 is built from 15 residues. Between the trimmed V and J ends, which lost 0 bases and 6 bases, there was a span of 15 bases. The CDR3 is CASSQELGRVREQYF. CDR3 sequence (DNA): TGCGCCAGCAGCCAAGAACTCGGCAGGGTCCGCGAGCAGTACTTC.

The CDR3, as DNA: TGTGCCAGCAGCAATCCTAGCGGGGACACAGATACGCAGTATTTT. It codes for CASSNPSGDTDTQYF. This sequence joins TRBV5-5 and TRBJ2-3, with TRBD2 matching over 9 bases. Germline CDR1 is SGHKS and CDR2 is YYEKEE (reference sequence). This CDR3 contains 15 residues. Unmatched junction bases numbered 5, after V lost 4 bases and J lost 2 bases.